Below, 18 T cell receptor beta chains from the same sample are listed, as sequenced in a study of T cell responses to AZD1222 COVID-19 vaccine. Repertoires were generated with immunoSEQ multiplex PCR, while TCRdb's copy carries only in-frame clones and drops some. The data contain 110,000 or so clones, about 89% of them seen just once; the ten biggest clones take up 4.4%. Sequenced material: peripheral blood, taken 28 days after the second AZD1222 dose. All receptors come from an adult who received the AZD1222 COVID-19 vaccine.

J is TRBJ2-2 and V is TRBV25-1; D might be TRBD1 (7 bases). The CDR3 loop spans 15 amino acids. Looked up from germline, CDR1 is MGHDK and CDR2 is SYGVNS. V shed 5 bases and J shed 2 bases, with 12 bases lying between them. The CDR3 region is CASSRQGGNTGELFF. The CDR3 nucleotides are TGTGCCAGCAGTCGGCAGGGGGGAAACACCGGGGAGCTGTTTTTT.

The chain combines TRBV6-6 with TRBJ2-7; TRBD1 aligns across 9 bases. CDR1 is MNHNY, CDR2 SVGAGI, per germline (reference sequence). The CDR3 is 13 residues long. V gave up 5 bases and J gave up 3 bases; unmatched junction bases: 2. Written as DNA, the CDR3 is TGTGCCAGCAGTCTGGACAGGGGCTACGAGCAGTACTTC. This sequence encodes CASSLDRGYEQYF.

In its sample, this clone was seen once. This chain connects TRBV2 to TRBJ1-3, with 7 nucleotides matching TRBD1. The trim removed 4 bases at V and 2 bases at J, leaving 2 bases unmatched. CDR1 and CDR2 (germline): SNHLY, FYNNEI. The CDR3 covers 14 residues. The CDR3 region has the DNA TGTGCCAGCAGTGCCGGGACAGCTGGAAACACCATATATTTT. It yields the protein CASSAGTAGNTIYF. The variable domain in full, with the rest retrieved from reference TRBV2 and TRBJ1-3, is EPEVTQTPSHQVTQMGQEVILRCVPISNHLYFYWYRQILGQKVEFLVSFYNNEISEKSEIFDDQFSVERPDGSNFTLKIRSTKLEDSAMYFCASSAGTAGNTIYFGEGSWLTVV.

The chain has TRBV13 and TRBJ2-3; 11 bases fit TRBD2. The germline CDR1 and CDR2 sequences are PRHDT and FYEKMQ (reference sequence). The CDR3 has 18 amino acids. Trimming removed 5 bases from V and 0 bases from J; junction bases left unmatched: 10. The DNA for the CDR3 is TGTGCCAGCAGCATTAGCGGGAGGGCACTCACTAGCACAGATACGCAGTATTTT. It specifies CASSISGRALTSTDTQYF.

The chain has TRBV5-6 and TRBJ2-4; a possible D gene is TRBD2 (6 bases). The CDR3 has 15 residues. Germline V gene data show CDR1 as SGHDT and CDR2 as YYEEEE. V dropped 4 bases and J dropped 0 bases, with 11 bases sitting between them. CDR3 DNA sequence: TGTGCCAGCAGCGTAGAGGGACTAGCCAAAAACATTCAGTACTTC. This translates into CASSVEGLAKNIQYF.

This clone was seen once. The CDR3 sequence: CASSSWDREYNEQYF. DNA of the CDR3: TGTGCCAGCAGCTCGTGGGACAGGGAGTACAACGAGCAGTACTTC. The gene calls are TRBV7-9 and TRBJ2-7; 9 bases are shared with TRBD1. The germline CDR1 and CDR2 sequences are SEHNR and FQNEAQ (reference sequence). CDR3 length: 15 residues. V lost 4 bases, J lost 5 bases, and 9 bases stayed unmatched.

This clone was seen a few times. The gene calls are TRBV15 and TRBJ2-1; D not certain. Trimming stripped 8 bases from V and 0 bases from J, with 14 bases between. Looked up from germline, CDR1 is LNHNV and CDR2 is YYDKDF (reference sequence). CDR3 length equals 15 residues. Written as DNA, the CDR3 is TGTGCCACCCGCGTTTTGGAGAGCTCCTACAATGAGCAGTTCTTC. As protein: CATRVLESSYNEQFF.

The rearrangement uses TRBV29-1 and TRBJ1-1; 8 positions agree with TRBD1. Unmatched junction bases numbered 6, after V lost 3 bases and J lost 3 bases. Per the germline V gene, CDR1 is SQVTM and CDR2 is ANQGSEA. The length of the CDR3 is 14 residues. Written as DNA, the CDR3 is TGCAGCGTTGACGTTGGCAGGGGGCACACTGAAGCTTTCTTT. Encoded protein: CSVDVGRGHTEAFF.

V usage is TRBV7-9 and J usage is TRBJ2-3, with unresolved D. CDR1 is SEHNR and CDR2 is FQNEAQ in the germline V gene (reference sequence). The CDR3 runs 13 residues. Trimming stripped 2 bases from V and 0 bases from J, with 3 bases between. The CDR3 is CASSLLSTDTQYF. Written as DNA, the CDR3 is TGTGCCAGCAGCTTACTGAGCACAGATACGCAGTATTTT.

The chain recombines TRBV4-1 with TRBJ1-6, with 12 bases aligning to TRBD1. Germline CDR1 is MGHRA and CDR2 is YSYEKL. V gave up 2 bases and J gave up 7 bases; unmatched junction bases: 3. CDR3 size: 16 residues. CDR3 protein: CASSQTGTGGNSPLHF. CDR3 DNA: TGCGCCAGCAGCCAAACCGGGACAGGGGGCAATTCACCCCTCCACTTT.

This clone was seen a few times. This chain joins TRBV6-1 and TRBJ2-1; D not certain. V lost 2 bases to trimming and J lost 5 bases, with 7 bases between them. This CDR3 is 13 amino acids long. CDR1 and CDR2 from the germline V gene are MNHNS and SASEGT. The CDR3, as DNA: TGTGCCAGCAGTGAAAAAGAACACAATGAGCAGTTCTTC. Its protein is CASSEKEHNEQFF.

The CDR3 sequence: CASSYFPGGTEAFF. The DNA of the CDR3 is TGTGCCAGCAGTTACTTCCCAGGGGGGACTGAAGCTTTCTTT. This chain joins TRBV6-5 and TRBJ1-1; 7 bases fit TRBD1. The CDR3 contains 14 residues. Germline V gives CDR1 MNHEY, CDR2 SVGAGI. After removal of 1 base from V and 5 bases from J, the junction contained 4 bases not matched to a gene.

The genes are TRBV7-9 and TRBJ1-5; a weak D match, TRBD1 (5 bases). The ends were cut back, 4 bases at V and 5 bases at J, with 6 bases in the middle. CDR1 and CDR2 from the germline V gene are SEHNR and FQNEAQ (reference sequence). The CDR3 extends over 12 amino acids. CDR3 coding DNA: TGTGCCAGCAGCTCCAGGGATCAGCCCCAGCATTTT. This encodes CASSSRDQPQHF.

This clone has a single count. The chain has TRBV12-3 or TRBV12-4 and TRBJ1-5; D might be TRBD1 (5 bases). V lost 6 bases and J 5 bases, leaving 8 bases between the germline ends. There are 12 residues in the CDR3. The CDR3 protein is CASSRDDQPQHF. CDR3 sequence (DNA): TGTGCCAGCAGCCGGGACGATCAGCCCCAGCATTTT.

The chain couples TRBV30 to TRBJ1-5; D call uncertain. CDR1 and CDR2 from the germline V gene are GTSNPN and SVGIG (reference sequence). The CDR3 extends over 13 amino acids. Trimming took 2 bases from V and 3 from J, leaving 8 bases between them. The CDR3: CAWSTQNNQPQHF. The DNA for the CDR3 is TGTGCCTGGAGTACCCAGAACAATCAGCCCCAGCATTTT. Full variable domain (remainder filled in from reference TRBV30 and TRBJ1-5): SQTIHQWPATLVQPVGSPLSLECTVEGTSNPNLYWYRQAAGRGLQLLFYSVGIGQISSEVPQNLSASRPQDRQFILSSKKLLLSDSGFYLCAWSTQNNQPQHFGDGTRLSIL.

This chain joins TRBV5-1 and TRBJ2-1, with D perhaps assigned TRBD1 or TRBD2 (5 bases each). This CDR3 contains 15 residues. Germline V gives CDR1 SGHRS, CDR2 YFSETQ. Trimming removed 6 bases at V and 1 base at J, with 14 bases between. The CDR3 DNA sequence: TGCGCCAGCACCAGGGACGGCCAATCCTACAATGAGCAGTTCTTC. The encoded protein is CASTRDGQSYNEQFF.

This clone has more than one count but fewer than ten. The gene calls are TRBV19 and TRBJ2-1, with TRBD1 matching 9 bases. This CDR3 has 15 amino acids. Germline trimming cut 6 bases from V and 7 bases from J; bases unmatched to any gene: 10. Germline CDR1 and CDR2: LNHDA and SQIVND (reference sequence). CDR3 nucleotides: TGTGCCAGTAGCAGGGACAGGGAGAGGAGGAATGAGCAGTTCTTC. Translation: CASSRDRERRNEQFF.

The CDR3 protein is CATSGGYAGANVLTF. The CDR3 DNA reads as TGTGCCACCTCGGGAGGGTATGCTGGGGCCAACGTCCTGACTTTC. V usage is TRBV2 and J usage is TRBJ2-6; 8 positions agree with TRBD2. This CDR3 has 15 residues. V lost 10 bases, J lost 2 bases, and 7 bases stayed unmatched. CDR1 is SNHLY, CDR2 FYNNEI, per germline.